This T cell receptor beta chain was documented in a study of Ad26.COV2.S vaccination and SARS-CoV-2 variants. Indicated treatment: around 19 received Ad26.COV2.S at low or high dose, single or two shots; 5 received placebo; per-sample allocation not given. Day 63 following the first vaccine or placebo injection was when the samples were taken. The V end lost 11 bases, the J end lost 0 bases, and 11 bases lay between the germline ends. This CDR3 contains 13 residues. Per germline, CDR1 LNHDA and CDR2 SQIVND (reference sequence). Libraries were prepared by immunoSEQ multiplex PCR; TCRdb keeps only in-frame clonotypes and omits some of them. Of about 680,000 clones in the sample, around 89% were seen once.

The sample consisted of peripheral blood, taken in a trial of Ad26.COV2.S vaccine versus placebo. The source is a person aged 18 to 59 who received the Ad26.COV2.S COVID-19 vaccine or a placebo. This rearrangement joins TRBV19 to TRBJ1-3; D uncertain. CDR3 region: CAVEGISGNTIYF. DNA for the CDR3: TGTGCCGTCGAAGGGATCTCTGGAAACACCATATATTTT.